This T cell receptor beta chain was profiled in a study of T cell changes during pregnancy in multiple sclerosis. Data came from immunoSEQ multiplex PCR; TCRdb stores just in-frame clones and leaves some out. The sample has roughly 84,000 clones; around 93% are singletons. This clonotype originated in a female donor in good health, enrolled as a control in a pregnancy study. The input for sequencing was peripheral blood, taken in the third trimester of pregnancy.

The CDR3, as DNA: TGTGCCAGCAGCTTAGTGGTGACAGGGGCTGGAAACACCATATATTTT. Translation gives CASSLVVTGAGNTIYF. The chain is built from TRBV7-2 and TRBJ1-3, with TRBD1 matching 8 bases. CDR3 length: 16 residues. The junction had 4 bases not matched to a gene; V was cut back by 1 base and J by 2 bases. CDR1 is SGHTA and CDR2 is FQGNSA in the germline V gene.